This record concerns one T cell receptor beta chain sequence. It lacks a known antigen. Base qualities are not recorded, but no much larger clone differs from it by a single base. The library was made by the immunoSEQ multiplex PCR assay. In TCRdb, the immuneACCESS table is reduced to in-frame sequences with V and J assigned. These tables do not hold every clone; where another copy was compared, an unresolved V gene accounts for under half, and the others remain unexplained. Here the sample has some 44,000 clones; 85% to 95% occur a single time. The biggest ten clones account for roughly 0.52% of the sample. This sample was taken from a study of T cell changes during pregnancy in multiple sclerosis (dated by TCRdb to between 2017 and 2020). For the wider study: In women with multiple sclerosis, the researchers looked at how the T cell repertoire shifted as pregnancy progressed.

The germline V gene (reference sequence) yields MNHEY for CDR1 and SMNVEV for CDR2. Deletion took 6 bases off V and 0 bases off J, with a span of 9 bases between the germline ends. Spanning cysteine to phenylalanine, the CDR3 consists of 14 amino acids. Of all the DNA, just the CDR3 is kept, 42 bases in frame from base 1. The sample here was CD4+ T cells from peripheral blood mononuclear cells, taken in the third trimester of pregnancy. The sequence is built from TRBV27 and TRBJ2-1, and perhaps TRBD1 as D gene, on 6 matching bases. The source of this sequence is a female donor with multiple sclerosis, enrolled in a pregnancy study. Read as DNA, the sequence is TGTGCCAGCAGAGGACAGAACTCCTACAATGAGCAGTTCTTC. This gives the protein CASRGQNSYNEQFF.